The clone carrying this TCR beta chain was recorded once. The data originate from a study of T cells in Graves' hyperthyroidism and ophthalmopathy. The CDR3 consists of 13 residues. Germline V gene data show CDR1 as DFQATT and CDR2 as SNEGSKA (reference sequence). V was trimmed by 8 bases and J by 4 bases, leaving 15 bases between them. Exclusion of patients followed from uncontrolled infection, other autoimmune disease, pregnancy or lactation. The TCR beta CDR3 regions underwent amplification using RNA transcripts as the source. Carried out on the TCR CDR3, a first-round RT-PCR used the HTBI primer set. TCRdb called the multiplex PCR reads again in MiXCR, with one record for every CDR3 protein. This sample carries 450,000 to 550,000 distinct CDR3 sequences, approximately 25% of them seen once, and the ten largest clones take roughly 12%.

The chain combines TRBV20-1 with TRBJ1-5; D gene uncertain. The source material was blood. The origin of this receptor is a woman in her thirties with Graves' ophthalmopathy. CDR3 residues: CSYQKGDNQPQHF. The CDR3 bases are TGCAGTTATCAAAAGGGAGATAATCAGCCCCAGCATTTT.